A single T cell receptor (beta chain) is shown here with its context. The data originate from a study of blood T cell repertoires in COVID-19. Turning to the study itself: Samples taken during acute and convalescent COVID-19 were collected in the United States, Italy and Spain.

How the authors handled the data: Quantification of nucleated cells was approximated via reference gene primer amplification. Only in-frame clones appear in the TCRdb table, and some are missing; sequencing was by immunoSEQ multiplex PCR. For V, J and clone size, that table is used; D and trimming come from the DNA. The sample has 200,000 to 300,000 clones; 88% are singletons. The CDR3 has 16 amino acids. CDR1 and CDR2 (germline): SGHTA, FQGNSA. V lost 5 bases and J 7 bases, leaving 20 bases between the germline ends. This TCR came from a human donor in a cohort sampled during active COVID-19. The rearrangement links TRBV7-2 to TRBJ1-4; D perhaps matches TRBD1 (6 bases). The source material was peripheral blood. CDR3 coding DNA: TGTGCCAGCAGCCTTAGTTCGGCGGGAGGGGGTGAAAAACTGTTTTTT. Its protein is CASSLSSAGGGEKLFF.